What follows are 11 T cell receptor beta chains derived from one specimen sequenced in a study of blood T cell repertoires in COVID-19. Profiling relied on immunoSEQ multiplex PCR, and the TCRdb table lists in-frame clones only, not all of them. Here the sample spans 140,000 or so clones, 88% being singletons. The sample was peripheral blood. The receptors come from a human donor with COVID-19, enrolled during active disease. The donor label of this sample is uncertain.

The rearrangement links TRBV6-5 to TRBJ1-4; D is perhaps TRBD1 (5 bases). The CDR3 is 14 residues long. V was cut by 6 bases and J by 10 bases, with 18 bases left in between. CDR1 and CDR2 from the germline V gene are MNHEY and SVGAGI. In nucleotides, the CDR3 is TGTGCCAGCAGACCCGAGACAGCCGGGAGAAAACTGTTTTTT. Translated, it gives CASRPETAGRKLFF.

In its sample, this clone was seen a few times. The chain couples TRBV10-3 to TRBJ2-7, with 10 bases that match TRBD1. The J segment lost 0 bases and the V segment lost 11 bases, leaving 4 bases of the junction unmatched. Germline CDR1 and CDR2: ENHRY and SYGVKD. The CDR3 contains 13 residues. CDR3 in DNA: TGTGCCGGCAGGGACAGGGGCTCCTACGAGCAGTACTTC. Translated: CAGRDRGSYEQYF.

The chain employs TRBV3-1 (or the pseudogene TRBV3-2) and TRBJ2-7; 9 bases are shared with TRBD1. Germline V gene data show CDR1 as LGHDT and CDR2 as YNNKEL (reference sequence). The CDR3 totals 14 residues. V lost 6 bases to trimming and J lost 1 base; unmatched junction nucleotides: 4. The CDR3 region is CASSLDRGSYEQYF. DNA for the CDR3: TGTGCCAGCAGTCTAGACAGGGGGTCCTACGAGCAGTACTTC.

This chain uses TRBV11-2 with TRBJ1-6; TRBD1 might be the D (5 bases). Trimming removed 6 bases from V and 9 bases from J, with 21 bases in between. This CDR3 spans 16 amino acids. Germline values: CDR1 SGHAT, CDR2 FQNNGV. The CDR3 is CASRQNRGRVVSPLHF. DNA of the CDR3: TGTGCCAGCAGACAAAACCGGGGGAGAGTGGTTTCACCCCTCCACTTT. The full variable domain, in which reference TRBV11-2 and TRBJ1-6 provide the parts outside the CDR3, is EAGVAQSPRYKIIEKRQSVAFWCNPISGHATLYWYQQILGQGPKLLIQFQNNGVVDDSQLPKDRFSAERLKGVDSTLKIQPAKLEDSAVYLCASRQNRGRVVSPLHFGNGTRLTVT.

This chain links TRBV9 with TRBJ1-4, with D possibly being TRBD1 (5 bases). This CDR3 is built from 14 residues. The germline V and J ends were trimmed by 5 bases and 7 bases, with 15 bases remaining between them. CDR1 and CDR2 (germline): SGDLS, YYNGEE. Here the CDR3 reads CASSGGGRFEKLFF. Here the CDR3 DNA reads TGTGCCAGCAGTGGGGGAGGGAGGTTTGAAAAACTGTTTTTT.

In this sample, this clone turned up once. The chain has TRBV5-4 and TRBJ2-1; TRBD1 matches at 9 bases. The CDR3 is 15 residues long. Losses at the gene ends were 4 bases for V and 0 bases for J; bases not matched to a gene: 2. Per the germline V gene, CDR1 is SGHNT and CDR2 is YYREEE (reference sequence). DNA of the CDR3: TGTGCCAGCAGCCCGGACAGGGGCTCCTACAATGAGCAGTTCTTC. Translating it yields CASSPDRGSYNEQFF.

The chain has TRBV5-3 and TRBJ1-4; 8 nucleotides match TRBD1. TRBV5-3 qualifies as an ORF whose function is uncertain. The CDR3 runs to 18 residues. The ends lost 4 bases at V and 2 bases at J; junction bases unmatched: 13. The CDR3 DNA reads TGTGCCAGAAGCATTACGTTGACAGGGGCGCGGACTAATGAAAAACTGTTTTTT. Translated, it gives CARSITLTGARTNEKLFF.

This chain connects TRBV5-1 to TRBJ1-6; the match to TRBD1 covers 8 bases. With V trimmed by 4 bases and J by 3 bases, 12 bases remained unmatched. Per the germline V gene, CDR1 is SGHRS and CDR2 is YFSETQ. This CDR3 spans 18 amino acids. The CDR3 nucleotides read TGCGCCAGCAGCCGGACAGGGATTCCTCCCAACTATAATTCACCCCTCCACTTT. Protein sequence: CASSRTGIPPNYNSPLHF.

The chain joins TRBV7-9 to TRBJ2-2; maybe TRBD1 (6 bases). Germline V gene data show CDR1 as SEHNR and CDR2 as FQNEAQ (reference sequence). The CDR3 loop spans 16 amino acids. V shed 4 bases and J shed 1 base, with 13 bases lying between them. The CDR3 DNA reads as TGTGCCAGCAGCTCCCGGGACAAAGAGAACACCGGGGAGCTGTTTTTT. Protein product: CASSSRDKENTGELFF.

V gene TRBV4-2 combines with J gene TRBJ1-6; D may be TRBD1 (6 bases). Germline loops: CDR1 LGHNA, CDR2 YNFKEQ. The CDR3 runs 18 residues. The ends were cut back, 0 bases at V and 1 base at J, with 13 bases in the middle. As DNA, the CDR3 is TGTGCCAGCAGCCAAGAGGGCAGGGGTAGGTCCTATAATTCACCCCTCCACTTT. As protein: CASSQEGRGRSYNSPLHF.

This sequence joins TRBV5-6 and TRBJ1-5; the match to TRBD1 covers 8 bases. From germline, CDR1 is SGHDT and CDR2 YYEEEE. This CDR3 contains 19 residues. V shed 3 bases and J 0 bases; nucleotides not matched to a gene: 14. In DNA, the CDR3 is TGTGCCAGCAGCTCCTGGACAGGGAGAACTTCCTATAGCAATCAGCCCCAGCATTTT. This translates into CASSSWTGRTSYSNQPQHF.